The TCR beta chain under discussion was sequenced for a study of cytomegalovirus exposure and HLA in healthy donors. Whole-study findings and limits: Common viral pathogens (according to a later analysis) appeared linked to several of the most significant clusters. Rare sequences made up most TCRs, while some public TCRs were found in many donors.

Note on this clone: Its matching antigen is unknown.

PCR was performed using 60 Vbeta and 13 Jbeta primers. Libraries were prepared by immunoSEQ multiplex PCR; TCRdb keeps only in-frame clonotypes and omits some of them. The profile shows roughly 130,000 clones, about 82% of them singletons. This TCR was recovered from a boy between 10 and 17 years old in good health and CMV-seronegative. The sequencing sample was made of PBMCs.

The CDR3 nucleotides read TGTGCCAGCAGCTTATGGTCGGGGGGGACAGGGGCTTCTAATGAGCAGTTCTTC. Protein product: CASSLWSGGTGASNEQFF. The rearrangement links TRBV7-3 to TRBJ2-1; 10 bases agree with TRBD1. The trim removed 2 bases at V and 7 bases at J, leaving 14 bases unmatched. Germline V gene sequence: CDR1 SGHTA, CDR2 FQGTGA. This CDR3 comprises 18 residues.